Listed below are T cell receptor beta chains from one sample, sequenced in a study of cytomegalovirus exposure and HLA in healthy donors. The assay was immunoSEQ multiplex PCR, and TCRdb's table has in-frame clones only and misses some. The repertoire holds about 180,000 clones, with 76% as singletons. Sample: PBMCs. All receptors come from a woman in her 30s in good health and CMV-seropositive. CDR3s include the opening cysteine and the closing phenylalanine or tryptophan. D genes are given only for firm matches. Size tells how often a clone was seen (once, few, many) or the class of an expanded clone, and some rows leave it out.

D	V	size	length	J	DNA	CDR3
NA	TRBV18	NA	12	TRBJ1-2	TGTGCCAGCTCACCGGGAGGGATTGGCTACACCTTC	CASSPGGIGYTF
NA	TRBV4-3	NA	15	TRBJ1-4	TGCGCCAGCAGCCAAGCAGGGGCCCTTAATGAAAAACTGTTTTTT	CASSQAGALNEKLFF
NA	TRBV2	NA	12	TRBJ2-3	TGTGCCAGCACTCGGGACACAGATACGCAGTATTTT	CASTRDTDTQYF
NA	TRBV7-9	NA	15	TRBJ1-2	TGTTCCAGCAGCTTCGGACGGGGGGCAGACTATGGCTACACCTTC	CSSSFGRGADYGYTF
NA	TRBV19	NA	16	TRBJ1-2	TGTGCCAGTAGTACCCCGGGGCCGCAGGGGAACTATGGCTACACCTTC	CASSTPGPQGNYGYTF
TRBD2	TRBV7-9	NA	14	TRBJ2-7	TGTGCCAGCAGCGGGGGGGAGGAGCTCTACGAGCAGTACTTC	CASSGGEELYEQYF
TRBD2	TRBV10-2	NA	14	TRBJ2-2	TGCGCCAGCAACTCCGGGACTACCGCCGGGGAGCTGTTTTTT	CASNSGTTAGELFF
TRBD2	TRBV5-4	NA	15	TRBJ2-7	TGTGCCAGCAGCACCGGGACTAGCGGGGTAACCGAGCAGTACTTC	CASSTGTSGVTEQYF
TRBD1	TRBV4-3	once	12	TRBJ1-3	TGCGCCAGCGGTGGACAGGGAGACACCATATATTTT	CASGGQGDTIYF
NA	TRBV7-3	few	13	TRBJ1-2	TGTGCCAGCAGCCCCTCCCGTAAGGGTGGGGCCACCTTC	CASSPSRKGGATF
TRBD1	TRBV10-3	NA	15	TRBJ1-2	TGTGCCATCAGTGCCCCCGACAGGGGTAACTATGGCTACACCTTC	CAISAPDRGNYGYTF
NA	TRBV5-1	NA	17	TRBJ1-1	TGCGCCAGCAGTCGGGGGGTCCCAAACAGGGTGAACACTGAAGCTTTCTTT	CASSRGVPNRVNTEAFF
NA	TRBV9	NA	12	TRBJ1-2	TGTGCCAGCTGGGGGCAGGGAAATGGCTACACCTTC	CASWGQGNGYTF
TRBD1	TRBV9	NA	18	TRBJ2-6	TGTGCCAGCAGCGTAGCACAGGGGGTTACGTCTGAGGCCAACGTCCTGACTTTC	CASSVAQGVTSEANVLTF
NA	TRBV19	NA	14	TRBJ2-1	TGTGCCAGTACCGGACTGGCTGAATACAATGAGCAGTTCTTC	CASTGLAEYNEQFF
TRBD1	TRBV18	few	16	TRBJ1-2	TGTGCCAGCTCACCAAAGGGACAGGGGAGAGGCTATGGCTACACCTTC	CASSPKGQGRGYGYTF
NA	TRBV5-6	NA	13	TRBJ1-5	TGTGCCAGCAGCCGAAGGGGAGGGCAGCCCCAGCATTTT	CASSRRGGQPQHF
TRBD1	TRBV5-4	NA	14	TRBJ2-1	TGTGCCAGCAGCACAGGGGTAAAATACAATGAGCAGTTCTTC	CASSTGVKYNEQFF
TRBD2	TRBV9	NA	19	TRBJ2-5	TGTGCCAGCAGCGTAGGGGGGACGGGTAGCGGGGGAAATCAAGAGACCCAGTACTTC	CASSVGGTGSGGNQETQYF
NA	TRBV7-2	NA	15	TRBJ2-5	TGTGCCAGCAGATTTAGTGCGGGGGCCGGGGAGACCCAGTACTTC	CASRFSAGAGETQYF
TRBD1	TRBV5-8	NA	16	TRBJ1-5	TGTGCCAGCAGCTTCTCAACAGGGGTTGGCAATCAGCCCCAGCATTTT	CASSFSTGVGNQPQHF
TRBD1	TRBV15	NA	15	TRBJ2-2	TGTGCCACCAGCACTAGGGGGCTTGACACCGGGGAGCTGTTTTTT	CATSTRGLDTGELFF
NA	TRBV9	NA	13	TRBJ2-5	TGTGCCAGCAGCGTAGGTGCCCGGGAGACCCAGTACTTC	CASSVGARETQYF
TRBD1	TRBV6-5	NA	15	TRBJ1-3	TGTGCCAGCAGCCCGACAGGGATCTCTGGAAACACCATATATTTT	CASSPTGISGNTIYF
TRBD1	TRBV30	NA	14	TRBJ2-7	TGTGCCTGGAGTTCGGGGACAGGGCGGTACGAGCAGTACTTC	CAWSSGTGRYEQYF
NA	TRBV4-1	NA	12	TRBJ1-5	TGCGCCAGCCGACAGTTCGGGGGGCCCCAGCATTTT	CASRQFGGPQHF